What follows is one T cell receptor (beta chain) and its context. This sample stems from a study of blood T cell repertoires in COVID-19. Study summary: The origin of the acute and convalescent COVID-19 samples was the United States, Italy and Spain. Sources were T cells, B-cell-depleted T cells, or PBMCs; the material itself was cDNA or gDNA.

Those enrolled in Seattle joined during active infection and were followed longitudinally afterward. The germline V gene has CDR1 LGHNA and CDR2 YSLEER. CDR3 size: 15 residues. Trimming removed 0 bases from V and 1 base from J, with 9 bases in between. Per the study methods: Cell counts per sample came from amplifying reference gene primers. Sequenced by immunoSEQ multiplex PCR; TCRdb stores in-frame clones only, minus some. The DNA was the basis for D and trimming; V, J and clone size are from that table. The profile shows about 180,000 clones, around 80% of them singletons. The sequencing sample was made of peripheral blood. This receptor was identified in a woman older than 75 with COVID-19, enrolled during active disease. The chain links TRBV4-3 to TRBJ2-5; D call uncertain. DNA for the CDR3: TGCGCCAGCAGCCAAGATGGCAGATTCCAAGAGACCCAGTACTTC. Translated, it gives CASSQDGRFQETQYF.